The 19 T cell receptor beta chains reported below all come from one sample, sequenced in a study of T cell repertoires in cytomegalovirus infection. TCRdb passed the reads through MiXCR, listing each CDR3 protein once. Of about 310,000 distinct CDR3 sequences listed, about 9.2% are singletons. Input material: PBMCs. These receptors came from a human donor in good health (CMV status not recorded). Some clones in this sample may be carry-over from other donors' samples.

This clonotype was seen at least ten times. The chain couples TRBV6-1 to TRBJ2-2, with TRBD2 matching 13 bases. V gave up 7 bases and J gave up 4 bases; unmatched junction bases: 6. Germline V gene data show CDR1 as MNHNS and CDR2 as SASEGT. The CDR3 contains 16 residues. CDR3 nucleotides: TGTGCCAGCAAACTAGCGGGGGGGAAAGTCACCGGGGAGCTGTTTTTT. Its protein is CASKLAGGKVTGELFF.

This clonotype was recorded at least ten times. The chain links TRBV5-6 to TRBJ2-1; 7 nucleotides line up with TRBD2. Losses at the gene ends were 3 bases for V and 2 bases for J; bases not matched to a gene: 11. This CDR3 spans 17 amino acids. Germline V gene sequence: CDR1 SGHDT, CDR2 YYEEEE. The CDR3: CASSSPRGGGAYNEQFF. The CDR3 DNA reads TGTGCCAGCAGCTCCCCCCGTGGCGGGGGAGCCTACAATGAGCAGTTCTTC. The complete variable domain, with remaining parts taken from reference TRBV5-6 and TRBJ2-1, reads DAGVTQSPTHLIKTRGQQVTLRCSPKSGHDTVSWYQQALGQGPQFIFQYYEEEERQRGNFPDRFSGHQFPNYSSELNVNALLLGDSALYLCASSSPRGGGAYNEQFFGPGTRLTVL.

This clonotype was detected ten times or more. The chain couples TRBV7-9 to TRBJ2-3; the D gene is possibly TRBD2 (5 bases). The germline CDR1 and CDR2 sequences are SEHNR and FQNEAQ (reference sequence). CDR3 size: 14 residues. Trimming stripped 10 bases from V and 2 bases from J, with 16 bases between. The CDR3 loop reads CATAGGRYTDTQYF. DNA for the CDR3: TGTGCCACCGCTGGCGGGCGTTACACAGATACGCAGTATTTT.

This chain uses TRBV5-6 with TRBJ2-2; 8 nucleotides line up with TRBD1. CDR3 length: 16 residues. J gave up 4 bases and V 0 bases, and 5 bases lay outside the gene matches. The germline gives CDR1 SGHDT, CDR2 YYEEEE. The CDR3 DNA sequence: TGTGCCAGCAGCTTGGTAGGGACAGGTATCACCGGGGAGCTGTTTTTT. Encoded protein: CASSLVGTGITGELFF.

This clonotype came up many times. V usage is TRBV20-1 and J usage is TRBJ2-5; D may be TRBD1 or TRBD2 (5 bases each). This CDR3 region has 14 residues. Per germline, CDR1 DFQATT and CDR2 SNEGSKA (reference sequence). The V end lost 3 bases, the J end lost 5 bases, and 16 bases lay between the germline ends. The CDR3 DNA is TGCAGTGCTAGCGGGACCCTAAATGGGGAGACCCAGTACTTC. Amino acids: CSASGTLNGETQYF.

This clonotype was observed at least ten times. The V and J genes are TRBV20-1 and TRBJ2-1; TRBD2 matches 8 bases. Germline values: CDR1 DFQATT, CDR2 SNEGSKA (reference sequence). J was trimmed by 10 bases and V by 3 bases; bases with no gene match: 14. The CDR3 is 15 amino acids. The CDR3 loop is CSARYPSGSRNEQFF. The CDR3 coding sequence is TGCAGTGCTAGGTACCCTAGCGGGTCCCGTAACGAGCAGTTCTTC.

This clonotype has at least ten counts. The chain is built from TRBV6-2 or TRBV6-3 and TRBJ2-1; 7 nucleotides match TRBD2. The CDR3 is 15 amino acids. The V gene end was trimmed by 6 bases and the J gene end by 5 bases; junction bases not matched to a gene: 10. CDR1 is MNHEY and CDR2 is SVGEGT in the germline V gene. In DNA form, the CDR3 reads TGTGCCAGCAGCTTCGGGGGGTACCCTCACAATGAGCAGTTCTTC. Its protein is CASSFGGYPHNEQFF.

This clonotype appeared many times. The rearrangement uses TRBV7-2 and TRBJ2-1, with D perhaps matching TRBD1 or TRBD2 (5 bases each). V gave up 5 bases and J gave up 6 bases, with 17 bases separating them. This CDR3 comprises 15 residues. CDR1 and CDR2 (germline): SGHTA, FQGNSA. CDR3 sequence: CASSLERGKVNEQFF. CDR3 coding DNA: TGTGCCAGCAGCCTTGAACGGGGCAAGGTCAATGAGCAGTTCTTC. The full variable domain, with the rest looked up from reference TRBV7-2 and TRBJ2-1, is GAGVSQSPSNKVTEKGKDVELRCDPISGHTALYWYRQSLGQGLEFLIYFQGNSAPDKSGLPSDRFSAERTGGSVSTLTIQRTQQEDSAVYLCASSLERGKVNEQFFGPGTRLTVL.

The chain links TRBV20-1 to TRBJ1-3; TRBD1 might be the D (5 bases). This CDR3 spans 14 amino acids. CDR1 is DFQATT, CDR2 SNEGSKA, per germline (reference sequence). The CDR3 loop is CRDHDSRSGNTIYF. In nucleotides, the CDR3 is TGCAGGGACCACGACAGCCGCTCTGGAAACACCATATATTTT.

This clonotype occurred many times. V is TRBV7-2 and J is TRBJ1-2, with 7 positions matching TRBD1. The length of the CDR3 is 13 residues. The V gene end was trimmed by 1 base and the J gene end by 5 bases; junction bases not matched to a gene: 1. The germline CDR1 and CDR2 sequences are SGHTA and FQGNSA. The CDR3 region is CASSLEQGYGYTF. The CDR3 DNA reads TGTGCCAGCAGCTTAGAACAGGGGTATGGCTACACCTTC. The complete variable domain, with remaining parts taken from reference TRBV7-2 and TRBJ1-2, reads GAGVSQSPSNKVTEKGKDVELRCDPISGHTALYWYRQSLGQGLEFLIYFQGNSAPDKSGLPSDRFSAERTGGSVSTLTIQRTQQEDSAVYLCASSLEQGYGYTFGSGTRLTVV.

This clonotype was observed at least ten times. The chain is built from TRBV7-3 and TRBJ1-4; no reliable D call. The CDR3 is made up of 15 amino acids. Germline loops: CDR1 SGHTA, CDR2 FQGTGA. The V and J ends lost 5 bases and 0 bases respectively, with 10 bases between them. The CDR3 coding sequence is TGTGCCAGCAGCCTCCGAGGCGCAACTAATGAAAAACTGTTTTTT. Translation: CASSLRGATNEKLFF.

This clonotype was observed a handful of times. The chain is built from TRBV3-1 and TRBJ1-4; D uncertain. Per the germline V gene, CDR1 is LGHDT and CDR2 is YNNKEL (reference sequence). V gave up 1 base and J gave up 8 bases, with 5 bases separating them. The length of the CDR3 is 12 residues. The CDR3 region has the DNA TGTGCCAGCAGCCAAGGGATGGAAAAACTGTTTTTT. Residues: CASSQGMEKLFF.

The table lists this clonotype with many counts. V gene TRBV12-3 or TRBV12-4 combines with J gene TRBJ2-1; D possibly corresponds to TRBD1 (6 bases). V lost 6 bases and J 9 bases, leaving 24 bases between the germline ends. The CDR3 spans 16 residues. The DNA of the CDR3 is TGTGCCAGCAGCCATACCAGGGGCGGATTATATGGTGAGCAGTTCTTC. It is translated as CASSHTRGGLYGEQFF.

Many counts were recorded for this clonotype. The V gene is TRBV20-1, the J gene TRBJ1-4; 7 bases are shared with TRBD1. Per the germline V gene, CDR1 is DFQATT and CDR2 is SNEGSKA (reference sequence). V lost 2 bases and J lost 2; bases outside the gene matches: 5. The CDR3 is 15 amino acids. The chain's CDR3 is CSARSTGATNEKLFF. The DNA for the CDR3 is TGCAGTGCTAGATCCACAGGGGCGACTAATGAAAAACTGTTTTTT.

Details on this clonotype: This sequence may be a read error, since a much larger clone differs from it by one base. The chain has TRBV29-1 and TRBJ1-1; D remains unclear. In germline, CDR1 is SQVTM, CDR2 ANQGSEA. This CDR3 spans 13 amino acids. Trimming took 1 base from V and 1 from J, leaving 7 bases between them. The CDR3 loop is CSVEVAANTEAFF. CDR3 bases: TGCAGCGTTGAAGTGGCAGCGAACACTGAAGCTTTCTTT.

This clonotype was seen repeatedly, ten times or more. The chain has TRBV20-1 and TRBJ2-5, with TRBD2 identical over 12 bases. After removal of 3 bases from V and 2 bases from J, the junction contained 4 bases not matched to a gene. In germline, CDR1 is DFQATT, CDR2 SNEGSKA (reference sequence). The CDR3 is made up of 15 amino acids. CDR3 nucleotides: TGCAGTGCTAGTTCCGGGACTAGCGGGCAAGAGACCCAGTACTTC. Translating gives CSASSGTSGQETQYF.

This clonotype was detected ten times or more. This rearrangement joins TRBV28 to TRBJ2-5, with 9 bases matching TRBD1. CDR3 size: 16 residues. CDR1 is MDHEN and CDR2 is SYDVKM in the germline V gene. V gave up 4 bases and J gave up 5 bases; unmatched junction bases: 11. CDR3 region: CASSSGTGLGWETQYF. DNA of the CDR3: TGTGCCAGCAGTTCCGGGACAGGGCTGGGTTGGGAGACCCAGTACTTC.

This clonotype was counted ten times or more. V usage is TRBV23-1 and J usage is TRBJ2-1; TRBD1 might be the D (7 bases). TRBV23-1 is noted as an ORF with a role that remains uncertain. The CDR3 is 14 residues long. Trimming took 4 bases from V and 4 from J, leaving 11 bases between them. CDR3: CASSPEGQYNEQFF. The CDR3, as DNA: TGCGCCAGCAGTCCGGAGGGACAGTACAATGAGCAGTTCTTC.

This clonotype was found many times. The junction differs from germline at one of its ends, possibly a read error. The chain recombines TRBV5-5 with TRBJ1-6; D not certain. From germline, CDR1 is SGHKS and CDR2 YYEKEE (reference sequence). The CDR3 is 13 amino acids. In DNA, the CDR3 is TGTGCCAGCAGTTTGGATCAGGTCTCACCCCTCCACTTT. This sequence encodes CASSLDQVSPLHF.